This TCR beta chain was identified during a study of T cells in tuberculosis. Study-wide results and limits: Shorter CDR3-alpha in active tuberculosis partly drove smaller distances.

CDR1 and CDR2 from the germline V gene are MGHDK and SYGVNS. Trimming shortened V by 1 base and J by 2 bases, and 9 bases separated the two germline ends. CDR3 length equals 14 residues. Comments on this clone: Its target is not known.

Generated by immunoSEQ multiplex PCR, the TCRdb table keeps only in-frame clones and is missing some. The repertoire holds roughly 28,000 clones, around 90% seen once, with roughly 6.1% in the top ten. Latent tuberculosis screening used tuberculin skin test and IGRA at entry. This receptor was taken from a donor aged 10 to 29 with latent tuberculosis or without tuberculosis infection. The J gene is TRBJ2-7, the V gene TRBV25-1; no clear D gene. The specimen was PBMCs. The CDR3 coding sequence is TGTGCCAGCAGTGAATCCGCAGGTACCTACGAGCAGTACTTC. Translating gives CASSESAGTYEQYF.